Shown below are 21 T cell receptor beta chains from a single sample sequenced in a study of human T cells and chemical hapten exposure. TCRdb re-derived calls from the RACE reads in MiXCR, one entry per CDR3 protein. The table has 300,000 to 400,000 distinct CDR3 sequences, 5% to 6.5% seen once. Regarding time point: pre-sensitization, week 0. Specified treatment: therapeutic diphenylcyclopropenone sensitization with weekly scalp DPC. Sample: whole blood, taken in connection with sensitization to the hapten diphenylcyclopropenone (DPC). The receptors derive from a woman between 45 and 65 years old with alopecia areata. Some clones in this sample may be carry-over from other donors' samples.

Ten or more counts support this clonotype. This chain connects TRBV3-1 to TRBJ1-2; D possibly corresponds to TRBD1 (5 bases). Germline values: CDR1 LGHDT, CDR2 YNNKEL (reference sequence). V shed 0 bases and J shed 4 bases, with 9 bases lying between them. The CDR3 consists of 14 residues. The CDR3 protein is CASSQDLGGYGYTF. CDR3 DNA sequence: TGTGCCAGCAGCCAAGATTTGGGGGGCTATGGCTACACCTTC.

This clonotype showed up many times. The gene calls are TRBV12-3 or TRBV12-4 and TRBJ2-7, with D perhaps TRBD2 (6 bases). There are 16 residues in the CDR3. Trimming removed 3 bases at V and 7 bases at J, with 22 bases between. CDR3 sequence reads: CASSLLGAPNAGEQYF. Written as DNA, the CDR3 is TGTGCCAGCAGTTTGTTAGGGGCCCCAAACGCGGGGGAGCAGTACTTC.

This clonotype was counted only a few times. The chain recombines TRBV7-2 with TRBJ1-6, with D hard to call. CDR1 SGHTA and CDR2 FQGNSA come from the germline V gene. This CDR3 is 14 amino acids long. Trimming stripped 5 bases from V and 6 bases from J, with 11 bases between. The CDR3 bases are TGTGCCAGCAGCCTTATAGAGGCTAATTCACCCCTCCACTTT. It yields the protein CASSLIEANSPLHF.

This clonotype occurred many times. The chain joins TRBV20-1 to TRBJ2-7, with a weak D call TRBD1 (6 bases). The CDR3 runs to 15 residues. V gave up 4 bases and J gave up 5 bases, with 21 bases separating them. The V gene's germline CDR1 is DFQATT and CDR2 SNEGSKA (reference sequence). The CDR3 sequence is CSAITTGTRGDEQYF. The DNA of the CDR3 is TGCAGTGCTATTACCACCGGGACCAGGGGCGACGAGCAGTACTTC.

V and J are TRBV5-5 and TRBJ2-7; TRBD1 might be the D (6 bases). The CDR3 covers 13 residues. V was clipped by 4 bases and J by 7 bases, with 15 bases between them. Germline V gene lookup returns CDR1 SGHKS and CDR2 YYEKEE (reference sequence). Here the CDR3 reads CASSTTPQGEQYF. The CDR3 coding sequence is TGTGCCAGCAGCACCACCCCACAGGGAGAGCAGTACTTC.

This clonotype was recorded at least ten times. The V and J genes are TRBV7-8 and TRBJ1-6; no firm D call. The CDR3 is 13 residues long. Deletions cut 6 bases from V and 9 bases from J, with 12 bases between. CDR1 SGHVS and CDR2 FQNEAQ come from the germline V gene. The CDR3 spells CASSPLLGSPLHF. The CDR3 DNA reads TGTGCCAGCAGTCCCCTTCTAGGTTCACCCCTCCACTTT.

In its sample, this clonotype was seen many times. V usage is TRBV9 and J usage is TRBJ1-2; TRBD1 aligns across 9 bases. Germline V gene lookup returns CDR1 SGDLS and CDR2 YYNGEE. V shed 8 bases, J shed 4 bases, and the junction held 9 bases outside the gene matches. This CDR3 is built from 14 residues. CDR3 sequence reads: CASRGTGLSYGYTF. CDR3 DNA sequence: TGTGCCAGTCGGGGGACAGGGTTGAGCTATGGCTACACCTTC. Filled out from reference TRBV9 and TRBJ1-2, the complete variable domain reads DSGVTQTPKHLITATGQRVTLRCSPRSGDLSVYWYQQSLDQGLQFLIQYYNGEERAKGNILERFSAQQFPDLHSELNLSSLELGDSALYFCASRGTGLSYGYTFGSGTRLTVV.

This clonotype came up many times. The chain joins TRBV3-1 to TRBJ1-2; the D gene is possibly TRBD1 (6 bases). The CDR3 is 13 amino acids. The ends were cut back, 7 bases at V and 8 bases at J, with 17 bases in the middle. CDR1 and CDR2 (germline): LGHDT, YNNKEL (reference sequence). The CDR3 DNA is TGTGCCAGCACCCCGAGGAACAGGGACGGCTACACCTTC. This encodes CASTPRNRDGYTF. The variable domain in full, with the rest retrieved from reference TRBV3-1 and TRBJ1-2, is DTAVSQTPKYLVTQMGNDKSIKCEQNLGHDTMYWYKQDSKKFLKIMFSYNNKELIINETVPNRFSPKSPDKAHLNLHINSLELGDSAVYFCASTPRNRDGYTFGSGTRLTVV.

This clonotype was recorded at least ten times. CDR3 bases: TGCGCCAGCAGCCAAGAAGCGGCTAGCGGGGGGGCCTTAGATACGCAGTATTTT. This encodes CASSQEAASGGALDTQYF. V is TRBV4-1 and J is TRBJ2-3; 12 nucleotides align to TRBD2. Germline V gene data show CDR1 as MGHRA and CDR2 as YSYEKL. With 0 bases clipped from V and 5 bases from J, the junction kept 9 bases outside the gene matches. The length of the CDR3 is 18 residues.

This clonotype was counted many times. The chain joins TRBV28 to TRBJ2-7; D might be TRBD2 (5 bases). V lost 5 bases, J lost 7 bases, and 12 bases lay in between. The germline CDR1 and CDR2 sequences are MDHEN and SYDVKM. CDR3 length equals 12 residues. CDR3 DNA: TGTGCCAGCAGTCCGCCCCCGGGGGAGCAGTACTTC. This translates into CASSPPPGEQYF.

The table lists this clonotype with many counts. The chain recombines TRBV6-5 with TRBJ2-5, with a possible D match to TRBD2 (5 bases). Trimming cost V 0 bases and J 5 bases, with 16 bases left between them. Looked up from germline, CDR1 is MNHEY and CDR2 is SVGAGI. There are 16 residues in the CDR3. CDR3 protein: CASSYSREGMGETQYF. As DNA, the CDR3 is TGTGCCAGCAGTTACTCCCGCGAGGGCATGGGGGAGACCCAGTACTTC.

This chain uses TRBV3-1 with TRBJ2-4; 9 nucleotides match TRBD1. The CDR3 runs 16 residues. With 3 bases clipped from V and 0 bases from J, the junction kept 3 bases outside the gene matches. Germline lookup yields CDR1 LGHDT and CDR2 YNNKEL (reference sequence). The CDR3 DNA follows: TGTGCCAGCAGCCAGGGACAGGGACTAGCCAAAAACATTCAGTACTTC. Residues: CASSQGQGLAKNIQYF.

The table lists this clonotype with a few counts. The CDR3 region has the DNA TGTGCCAGCATCCCAGCGGCGGCCCCCACAGATACGCAGTATTTT. Protein sequence: CASIPAAAPTDTQYF. This chain connects TRBV28 to TRBJ2-3; TRBD2 is a possible D gene (5 bases). The CDR3 is 15 amino acids. V dropped 7 bases and J dropped 2 bases, with 16 bases sitting between them. Germline assignment: CDR1 MDHEN and CDR2 SYDVKM.

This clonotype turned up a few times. CDR3 region: CASSSPPWSAGGPGRDTQYF. The CDR3 coding sequence is TGTGCCAGCAGCTCCCCGCCTTGGTCCGCGGGAGGGCCGGGAAGGGATACGCAGTATTTT. The chain uses TRBV7-2 and TRBJ2-3; 9 bases fit TRBD2. The junction had 23 bases not matched to a gene; V was cut back by 4 bases and J by 6 bases. Per germline, CDR1 SGHTA and CDR2 FQGNSA. The CDR3 is made up of 20 amino acids.

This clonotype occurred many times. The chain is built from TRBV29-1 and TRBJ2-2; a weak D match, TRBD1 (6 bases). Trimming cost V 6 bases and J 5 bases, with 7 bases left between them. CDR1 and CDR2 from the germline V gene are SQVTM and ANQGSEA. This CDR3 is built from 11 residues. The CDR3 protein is CSVQGTGELFF. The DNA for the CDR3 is TGCAGCGTCCAGGGGACCGGGGAGCTGTTTTTT.

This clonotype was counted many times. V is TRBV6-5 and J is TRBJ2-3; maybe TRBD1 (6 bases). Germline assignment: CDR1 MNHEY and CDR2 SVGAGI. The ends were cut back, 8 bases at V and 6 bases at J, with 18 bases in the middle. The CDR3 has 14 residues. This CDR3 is CASGRRTDLDTQYF. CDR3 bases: TGTGCCAGCGGAAGGCGGACAGATCTGGATACGCAGTATTTT.

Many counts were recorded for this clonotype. The CDR3 DNA reads as TGTGCCAGCAGTAAAGACCCGTCGGAGACCCAGTACTTC. This sequence encodes CASSKDPSETQYF. V and J are TRBV6-6 and TRBJ2-5; D unresolved. Deletions cut 5 bases from V and 5 bases from J, with 12 bases between. Germline V gives CDR1 MNHNY, CDR2 SVGAGI (reference sequence). The CDR3 sequence is 13 residues long.

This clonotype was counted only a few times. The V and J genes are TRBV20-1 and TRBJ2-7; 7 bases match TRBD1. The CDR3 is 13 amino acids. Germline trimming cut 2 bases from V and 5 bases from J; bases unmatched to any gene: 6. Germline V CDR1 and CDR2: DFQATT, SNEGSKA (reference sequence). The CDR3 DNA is TGCAGTGCTAGAAGACAGGGCGCCCACGAGCAGTACTTC. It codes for CSARRQGAHEQYF.

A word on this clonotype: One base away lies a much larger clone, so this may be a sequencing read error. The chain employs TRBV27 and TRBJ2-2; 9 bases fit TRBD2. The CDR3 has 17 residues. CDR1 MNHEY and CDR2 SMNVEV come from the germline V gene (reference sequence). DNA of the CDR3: TGTGCCAGCAGTTTGTCGGTTGGACTAGCGCTTACCGGGGAGCTGTATTTT. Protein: CASSLSVGLALTGELYF.

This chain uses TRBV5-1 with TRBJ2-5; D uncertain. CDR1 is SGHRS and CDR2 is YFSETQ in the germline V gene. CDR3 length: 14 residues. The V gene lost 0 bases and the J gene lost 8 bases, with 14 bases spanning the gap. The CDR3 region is CASSLDYSPETQYF. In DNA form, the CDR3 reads TGCGCCAGCAGCTTGGATTACTCGCCAGAAACCCAGTACTTC.

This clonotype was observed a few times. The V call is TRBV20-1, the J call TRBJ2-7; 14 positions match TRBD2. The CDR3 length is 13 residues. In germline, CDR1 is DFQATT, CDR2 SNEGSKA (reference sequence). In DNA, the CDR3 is TGCAGCGGGACTAGCGGGAGCTCCTACGAGCAGTACTTC. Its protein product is CSGTSGSSYEQYF.